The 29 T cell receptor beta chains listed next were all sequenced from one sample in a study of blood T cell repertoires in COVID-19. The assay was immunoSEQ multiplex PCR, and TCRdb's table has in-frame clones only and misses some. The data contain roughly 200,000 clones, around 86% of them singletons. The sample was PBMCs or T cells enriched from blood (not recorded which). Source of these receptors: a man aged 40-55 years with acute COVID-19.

Written as DNA, the CDR3 is TGTGCCATCAGTTCTGCCCGGACTAGCGGGAACTCCTACAATGAGCAGTTCTTC. It translates to CAISSARTSGNSYNEQFF. This chain connects TRBV10-3 to TRBJ2-1; 12 positions match TRBD2. Germline loops: CDR1 ENHRY, CDR2 SYGVKD. This CDR3 is 18 amino acids long. V gave up 5 bases and J gave up 0 bases; unmatched junction bases: 8.

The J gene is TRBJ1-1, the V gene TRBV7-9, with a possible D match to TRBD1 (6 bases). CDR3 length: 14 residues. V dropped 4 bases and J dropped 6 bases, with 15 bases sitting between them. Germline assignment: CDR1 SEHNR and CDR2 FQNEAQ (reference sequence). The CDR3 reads CASSWEGGEAEAFF. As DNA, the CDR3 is TGTGCCAGCAGCTGGGAAGGGGGGGAAGCTGAAGCTTTCTTT.

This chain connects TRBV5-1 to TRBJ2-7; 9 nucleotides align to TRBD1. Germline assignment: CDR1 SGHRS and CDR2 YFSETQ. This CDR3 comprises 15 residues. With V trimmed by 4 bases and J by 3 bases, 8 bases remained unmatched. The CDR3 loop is CASSPTGTGNYEQYF. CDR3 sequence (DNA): TGCGCCAGCAGCCCGACCGGGACAGGGAACTACGAGCAGTACTTC.

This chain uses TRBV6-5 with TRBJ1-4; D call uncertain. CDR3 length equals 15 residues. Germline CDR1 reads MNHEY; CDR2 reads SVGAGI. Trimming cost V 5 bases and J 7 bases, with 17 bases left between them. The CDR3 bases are TGTGCCAGCAGTCCGATCGGGGATAATGGTGAAAAACTGTTTTTT. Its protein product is CASSPIGDNGEKLFF.

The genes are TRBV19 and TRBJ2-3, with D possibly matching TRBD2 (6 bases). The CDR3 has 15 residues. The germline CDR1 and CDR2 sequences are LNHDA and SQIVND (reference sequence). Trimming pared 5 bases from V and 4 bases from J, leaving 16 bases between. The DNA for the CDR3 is TGTGCCAGTAGTCCGGGGGAGCTAGCACCAGATACGCAGTATTTT. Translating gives CASSPGELAPDTQYF.

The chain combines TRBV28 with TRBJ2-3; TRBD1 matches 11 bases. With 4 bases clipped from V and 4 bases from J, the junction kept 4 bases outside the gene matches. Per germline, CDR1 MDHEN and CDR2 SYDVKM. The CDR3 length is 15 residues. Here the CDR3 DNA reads TGTGCCAGCAGTTCCCCGGGACAGGGGGCAGATACGCAGTATTTT. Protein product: CASSSPGQGADTQYF. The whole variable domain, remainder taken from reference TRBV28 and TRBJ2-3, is DVKVTQSSRYLVKRTGEKVFLECVQDMDHENMFWYRQDPGLGLRLIYFSYDVKMKEKGDIPEGYSVSREKKERFSLILESASTNQTSMYLCASSSPGQGADTQYFGPGTRLTVL.

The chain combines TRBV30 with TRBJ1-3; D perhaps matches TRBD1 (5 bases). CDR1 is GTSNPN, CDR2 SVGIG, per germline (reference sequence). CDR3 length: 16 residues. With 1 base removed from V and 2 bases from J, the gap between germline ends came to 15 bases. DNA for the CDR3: TGTGCCTGGAGTGCGTACCGGGGCGGGACTGGAAACACCATATATTTT. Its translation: CAWSAYRGGTGNTIYF.

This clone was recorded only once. In DNA form, the CDR3 reads TGTGCCTGGAGTCTGAGACAGGTGGTCACCGGGGAGCTGTTTTTT. It yields the protein CAWSLRQVVTGELFF. The chain links TRBV30 to TRBJ2-2; tentatively, D is TRBD1 (6 bases). The germline V gene has CDR1 GTSNPN and CDR2 SVGIG (reference sequence). V was trimmed by 2 bases and J by 4 bases, leaving 14 bases between them. The CDR3 spans 15 residues.

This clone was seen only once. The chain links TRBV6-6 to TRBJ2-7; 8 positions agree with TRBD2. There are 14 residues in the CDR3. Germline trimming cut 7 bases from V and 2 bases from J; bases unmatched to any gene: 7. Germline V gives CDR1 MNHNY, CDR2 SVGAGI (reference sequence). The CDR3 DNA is TGTGCCAGCACCACACTAGCGGACGCCTACGAGCAGTACTTC. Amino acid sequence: CASTTLADAYEQYF.

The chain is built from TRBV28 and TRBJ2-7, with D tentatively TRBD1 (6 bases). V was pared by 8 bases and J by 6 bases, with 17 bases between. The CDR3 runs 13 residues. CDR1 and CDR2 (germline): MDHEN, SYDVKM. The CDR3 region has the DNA TGTGCCAGCCAATCAGGGGAGAGGGGCGAGCAGTACTTC. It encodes CASQSGERGEQYF. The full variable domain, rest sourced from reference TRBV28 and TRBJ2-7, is DVKVTQSSRYLVKRTGEKVFLECVQDMDHENMFWYRQDPGLGLRLIYFSYDVKMKEKGDIPEGYSVSREKKERFSLILESASTNQTSMYLCASQSGERGEQYFGPGTRLTVT.

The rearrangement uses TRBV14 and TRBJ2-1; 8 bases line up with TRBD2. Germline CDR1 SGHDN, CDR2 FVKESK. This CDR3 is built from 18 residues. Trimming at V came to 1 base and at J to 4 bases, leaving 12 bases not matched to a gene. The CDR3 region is CASSQGFRSGSFYNEQFF. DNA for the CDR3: TGTGCCAGCAGCCAAGGTTTTCGCAGCGGGAGTTTTTACAATGAGCAGTTCTTC.

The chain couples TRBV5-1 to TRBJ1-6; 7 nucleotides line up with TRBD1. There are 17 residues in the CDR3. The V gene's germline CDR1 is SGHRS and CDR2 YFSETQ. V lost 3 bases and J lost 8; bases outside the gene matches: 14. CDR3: CASSSTTGTVLYSPLHF. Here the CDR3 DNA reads TGCGCCAGCAGCTCGACGACCGGGACAGTCCTCTATTCACCCCTCCACTTT.

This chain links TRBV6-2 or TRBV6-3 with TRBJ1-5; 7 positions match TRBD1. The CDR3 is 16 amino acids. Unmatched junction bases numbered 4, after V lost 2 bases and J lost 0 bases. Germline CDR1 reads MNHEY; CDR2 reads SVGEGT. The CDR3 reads CASSYDRAYSNQPQHF. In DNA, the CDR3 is TGTGCCAGCAGTTACGACAGGGCTTATAGCAATCAGCCCCAGCATTTT.

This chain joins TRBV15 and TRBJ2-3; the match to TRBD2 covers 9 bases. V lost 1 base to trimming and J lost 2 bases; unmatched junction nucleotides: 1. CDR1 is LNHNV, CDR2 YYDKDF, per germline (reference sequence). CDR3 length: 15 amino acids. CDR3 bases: TGTGCCACCAGCAGAGTAGCGGGAGACACAGATACGCAGTATTTT. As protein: CATSRVAGDTDTQYF. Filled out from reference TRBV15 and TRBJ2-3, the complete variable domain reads DAMVIQNPRYQVTQFGKPVTLSCSQTLNHNVMYWYQQKSSQAPKLLFHYYDKDFNNEADTPDNFQSRRPNTSFCFLDIRSPGLGDTAMYLCATSRVAGDTDTQYFGPGTRLTVL.

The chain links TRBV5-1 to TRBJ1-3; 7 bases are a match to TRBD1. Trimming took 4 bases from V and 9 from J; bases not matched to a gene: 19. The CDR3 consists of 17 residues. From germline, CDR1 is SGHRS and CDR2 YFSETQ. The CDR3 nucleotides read TGCGCCAGCAGCCCGGGCGGGACAGTTGGAACCCCGAGCACCATATATTTT. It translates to CASSPGGTVGTPSTIYF.

CDR3: CASNMGQGNQPQHF. In nucleotides, the CDR3 is TGTGCCAGCAACATGGGTCAGGGGAATCAGCCCCAGCATTTT. The chain combines TRBV6-6 with TRBJ1-5, with D possibly matching TRBD1 (6 bases). Deletions cut 7 bases from V and 4 bases from J, with 14 bases between. Per the germline V gene, CDR1 is MNHNY and CDR2 is SVGAGI (reference sequence). The CDR3 spans 14 residues.

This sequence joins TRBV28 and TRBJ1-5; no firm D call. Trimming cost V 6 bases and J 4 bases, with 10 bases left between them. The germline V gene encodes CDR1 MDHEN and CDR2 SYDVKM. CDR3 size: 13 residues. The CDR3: CASRRSENQPQHF. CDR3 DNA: TGTGCCAGCAGGAGAAGCGAGAATCAGCCCCAGCATTTT.

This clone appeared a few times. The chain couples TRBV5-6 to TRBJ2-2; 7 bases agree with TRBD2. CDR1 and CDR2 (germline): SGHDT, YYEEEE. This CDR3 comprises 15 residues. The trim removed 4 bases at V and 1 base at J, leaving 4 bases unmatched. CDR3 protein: CASSIGGVNTGELFF. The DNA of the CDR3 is TGTGCCAGCAGCATTGGGGGGGTGAACACCGGGGAGCTGTTTTTT.

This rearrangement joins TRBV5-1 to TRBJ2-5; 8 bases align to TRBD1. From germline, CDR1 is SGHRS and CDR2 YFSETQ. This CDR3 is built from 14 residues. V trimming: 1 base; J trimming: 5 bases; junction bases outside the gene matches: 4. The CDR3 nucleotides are TGCGCCAGCAGCTTGCAGGGGGCGTCGGAGACCCAGTACTTC. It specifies CASSLQGASETQYF.

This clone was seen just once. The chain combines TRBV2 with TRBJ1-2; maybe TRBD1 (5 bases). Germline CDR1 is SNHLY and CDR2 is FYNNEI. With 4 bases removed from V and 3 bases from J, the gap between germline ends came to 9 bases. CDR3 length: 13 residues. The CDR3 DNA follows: TGTGCCAGCAGTGGGGGCGCGGACTATGGCTACACCTTC. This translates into CASSGGADYGYTF.

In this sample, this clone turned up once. The DNA for the CDR3 is TGTGCCAGCAGTGAAGCTTCAGACAGGGGAACTCGGAACCTTATGGAGACCCAGTACTTC. Protein sequence: CASSEASDRGTRNLMETQYF. V usage is TRBV6-1 and J usage is TRBJ2-5, with TRBD1 matching 8 bases. CDR1 and CDR2 from the germline V gene are MNHNS and SASEGT. The CDR3 length is 20 residues. V lost 0 bases to trimming and J lost 5 bases; unmatched junction nucleotides: 20.

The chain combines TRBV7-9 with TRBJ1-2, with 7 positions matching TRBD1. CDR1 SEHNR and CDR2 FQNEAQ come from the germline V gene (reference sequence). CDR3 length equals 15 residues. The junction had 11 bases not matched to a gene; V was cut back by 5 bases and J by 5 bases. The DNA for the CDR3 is TGTGCCAGCAGCGCGGGGACCGGGACAGCGTATGGCTACACCTTC. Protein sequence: CASSAGTGTAYGYTF.

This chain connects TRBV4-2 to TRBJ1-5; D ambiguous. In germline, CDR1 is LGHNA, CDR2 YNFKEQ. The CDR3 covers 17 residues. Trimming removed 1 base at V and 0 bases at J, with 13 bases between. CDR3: CASSQGEVINSNQPQHF. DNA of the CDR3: TGTGCCAGCAGCCAAGGGGAGGTGATCAATAGCAATCAGCCCCAGCATTTT.

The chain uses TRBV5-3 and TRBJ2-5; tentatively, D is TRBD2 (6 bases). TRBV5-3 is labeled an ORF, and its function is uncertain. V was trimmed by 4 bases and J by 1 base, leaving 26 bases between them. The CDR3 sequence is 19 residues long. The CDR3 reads CARSQPGVLAVRSQETQYF. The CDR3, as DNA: TGTGCCAGAAGCCAGCCTGGTGTTTTAGCGGTGAGGTCCCAAGAGACCCAGTACTTC.

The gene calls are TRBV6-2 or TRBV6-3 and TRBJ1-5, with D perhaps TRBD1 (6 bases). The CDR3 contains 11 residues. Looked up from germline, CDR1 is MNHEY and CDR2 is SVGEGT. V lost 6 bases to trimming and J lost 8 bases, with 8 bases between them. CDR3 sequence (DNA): TGTGCCAGCAGCCCAGGGGAGCCCCAGCATTTT. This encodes CASSPGEPQHF.

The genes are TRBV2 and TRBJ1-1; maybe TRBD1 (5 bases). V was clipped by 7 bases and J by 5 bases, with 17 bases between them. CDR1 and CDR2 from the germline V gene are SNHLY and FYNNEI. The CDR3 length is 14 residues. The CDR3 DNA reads TGTGCCAGCATCCAGGGTCTTGGGTTAACTGAAGCTTTCTTT. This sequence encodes CASIQGLGLTEAFF.

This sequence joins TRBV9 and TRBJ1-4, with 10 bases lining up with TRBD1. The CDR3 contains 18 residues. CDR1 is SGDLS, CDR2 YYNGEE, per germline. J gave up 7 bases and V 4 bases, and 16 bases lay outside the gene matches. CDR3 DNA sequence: TGTGCCAGCAGCAAACTTGACAGGGGGCTTATGGGAGGTGAAAAACTGTTTTTT. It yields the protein CASSKLDRGLMGGEKLFF.

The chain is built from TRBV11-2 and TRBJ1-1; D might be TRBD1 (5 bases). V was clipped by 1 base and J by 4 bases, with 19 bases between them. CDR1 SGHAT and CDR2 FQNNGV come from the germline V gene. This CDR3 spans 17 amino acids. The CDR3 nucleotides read TGTGCCAGCAGCTTAGGTCTGACTCTTGGGGGGGGCACTGAAGCTTTCTTT. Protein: CASSLGLTLGGGTEAFF.

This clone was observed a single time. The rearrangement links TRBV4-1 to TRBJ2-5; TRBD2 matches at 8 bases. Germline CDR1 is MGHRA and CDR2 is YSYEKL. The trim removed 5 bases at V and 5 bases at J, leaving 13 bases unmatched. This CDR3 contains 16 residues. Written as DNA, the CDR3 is TGCGCCAGCAGCTTAGCGGCGGCGGGAGGAGGGGAGACCCAGTACTTC. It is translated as CASSLAAAGGGETQYF.